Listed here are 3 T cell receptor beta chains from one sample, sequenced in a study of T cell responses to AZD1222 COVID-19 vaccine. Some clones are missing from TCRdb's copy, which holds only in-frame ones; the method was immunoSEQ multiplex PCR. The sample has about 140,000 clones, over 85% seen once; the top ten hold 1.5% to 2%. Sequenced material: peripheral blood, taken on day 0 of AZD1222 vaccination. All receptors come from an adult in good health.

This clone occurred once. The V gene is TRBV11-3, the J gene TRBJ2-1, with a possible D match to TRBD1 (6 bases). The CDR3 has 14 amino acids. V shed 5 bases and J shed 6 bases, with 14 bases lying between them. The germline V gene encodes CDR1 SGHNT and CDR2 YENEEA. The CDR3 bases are TGTGCCAGCAGCAAATCAGGGGCGATCAATGAGCAGTTCTTC. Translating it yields CASSKSGAINEQFF.

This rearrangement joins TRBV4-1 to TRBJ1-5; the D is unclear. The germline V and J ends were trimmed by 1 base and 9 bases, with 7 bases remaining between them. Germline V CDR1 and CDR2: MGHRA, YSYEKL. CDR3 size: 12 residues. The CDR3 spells CASSQGGWPQHF. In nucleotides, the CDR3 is TGCGCCAGCAGCCAAGGAGGTTGGCCCCAGCATTTT.

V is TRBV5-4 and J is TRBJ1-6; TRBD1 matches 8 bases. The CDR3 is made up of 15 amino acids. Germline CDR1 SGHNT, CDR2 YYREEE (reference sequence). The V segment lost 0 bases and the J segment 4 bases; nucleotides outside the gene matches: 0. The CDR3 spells CASSLDRGYNSPLHF. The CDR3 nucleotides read TGTGCCAGCAGCTTGGACAGGGGGTATAATTCACCCCTCCACTTT.